This TCR beta chain was identified during a study of cytomegalovirus exposure and HLA in healthy donors (dated 2017 in TCRdb). For context, the study as a whole: An earlier analysis of approximately 640 of the donors reported about 290 Gb of sequence data and approximately 110 million unique TCR beta sequences from approximately 180 million T cells. About 300 gigabases of sequencing data and around 87 million unique TCR sequences were included in an early release covering roughly 600 HLA-typed donors. Of the roughly 400 genotyped donors, 81% fell in the genetic ancestry cluster associated with self-reported Caucasian donors. The study aimed to test whether signatures of past pathogen exposure could be identified by cataloging public T cell receptors. The study profiled the T cell repertoires of hundreds of subjects by immunosequencing and related them to cytomegalovirus serostatus. In addition to the first cohort of roughly 670 subjects, a separate validation cohort of under 150 different subjects was used. To predict cytomegalovirus infection status, the study combined high-throughput TCR immunosequencing, statistical association of individual TCRs with disease status, and machine learning. To study patterns of TCR occurrence, a later analysis re-analyzed previously published TCR beta repertoires from 666 donors and added high-resolution HLA genotyping. The later analysis used no new phenotypic data to find candidate immune exposures, relying instead on TCR beta sequences and their occurrence across donors. An earlier analysis of around 580 of the donors used high-throughput TCR beta sequencing to judge whether each TCR beta V gene segment behaved as functional or pseudogenic. Alongside the repertoire data, information on donor age, sex, ethnicity and CMV serostatus was compiled. Genome-wide SNP genotypes for about 65% of the 666 donors were used in a later genetic analysis, which treated that subset as a discovery cohort. Every repertoire in the discovery cohort had been generated on one and the same sequencing platform. HLA typing covered class I and class II loci at four-digit resolution. The number of typed donors differed by locus: about 629-630 for A, B, C, DRB1 and DQB1; 500 to 550 for DQA1; fewer than 610 for DPA1; and around 470 for DPB1. Five DR-DQ haplotypes were handled as single units for association and clustering because linkage in the cohort was strong. On average, around 240,000 unique TCR beta nucleotide sequences were sequenced per donor among a few hundred genotyped donors of the cohort, with about 17% of those sequences being non-productive. Paper-wide results and their limitations: For the cohort, immune exposure information was limited to CMV serostatus. A further reported finding was that TCR beta sequences accurately predicted the HLA-A and HLA-B alleles for most subjects in the first cohort. According to a later analysis, parvovirus B19, influenza, CMV and Epstein-Barr virus appeared linked to several top co-occurrence clusters. Presence/absence analyses assumed roughly uniform sequencing depth across donors, an assumption that may not hold. Some IMGT-functional V segments, including TRBV6-2 and TRBV6-3, could not be distinguished by the 87-base-pair reads and were therefore excluded. The classifier was reported to diagnose cytomegalovirus status with high specificity and sensitivity in both the original cohort and the validation cohort. Broadly in line with IMGT annotations, most TCR beta V segments showed up in productive rearrangements about 87% or about 30% of the time in an earlier analysis of some 590 of the donors. In vitro tests confirmed that a few of the cytomegalovirus-associated TCR beta chains recognize cytomegalovirus antigens. In a later analysis, most CMV-associated TCR beta chains were found to appear HLA-restricted, with HLA associations seemingly driven largely by CMV exposure. Most TCR sequences were seen in very few donors, while some public TCRs were found in many individuals. In a later analysis, HLA-associated TCR beta chains showed more clonal expansion and lower generation probabilities than non-associated chains that were equally common. In this cohort, only TCR beta chains were sequenced, and detectable features were limited by the absence of alpha or paired-chain data. Assigning TCR associations to individual alleles was difficult when HLA alleles, especially DR and DQ, strongly co-occurred. In a later genetic analysis, fewer N-insertions in productive TCRs were reported among donors in an Asian-associated ancestry cluster than the roughly 700-donor mean. Correlated functional status among segregating V segments might reflect linkage disequilibrium, but an unknown experimental factor could not be ruled out. The study listed 150 to 200 TCR beta chains as associated with cytomegalovirus. The earlier analysis of 587 of the donors excluded over 15 rarely observed V segments, including chromosome 9 orphons, because counts were too low. V-gene and J-gene trimming of TCR beta chains was associated with a missense DCLRE1C variant in a later genetic analysis, and the association was replicated in an independent cohort. A cluster of highly shared sequence variants was judged likely to represent a technical artifact of the sequencing pipeline. Because some donors lacked HLA typing at each locus, the association tests relied only on the typed subset. Specific HLA alleles were associated with about 17,000 TCR beta sequences at a false discovery rate of 0.05 in a later analysis. In a later analysis, the rate of TCR association differed among HLA loci, with DRB1 alleles having the most associated TCRs and HLA-C alleles having the fewest. The authors suggested that the approach could potentially be generalized to other disease states and immunological phenotypes.

CDR1 is given as SGHTA and CDR2 as FQGTGA, both from the germline V gene. V sheds 2 bases and J sheds 6 bases, leaving 14 bases between their ends. The CDR3 runs 14 amino acids, cysteine and phenylalanine included. Only CDR3 DNA remains: 42 bases, in frame from the first base. This clone occurred a few times. This clone's antigen is unknown. Per-nucleotide qualities are absent, and no much larger clonotype sits a single base away. The library was produced with the immunoSEQ multiplex PCR assay. A mixture of 60 forward primers for TCR Vbeta segments and 13 reverse primers for TCR Jbeta segments was used in the multiplex PCR. Amplification of the CDR3 region of rearranged TCR beta genes was performed with a multiplex PCR assay on genomic DNA. Amplified TCR beta libraries were sequenced as 87-base-pair reads on the Illumina HiSeq System. Per the authors' processing: In a later analysis, 70 million to 95 million unique TCR beta chains were counted across the roughly 610 repertoires, and approximately 11 million of these chains were shared by at least two donors. To remove PCR and sequencing errors, raw reads were error-corrected and collapsed into unique sequences using a nearest-neighbor algorithm that merged closely related sequences. Alignment of CDR3 sequences to IMGT reference sequences was used to assign V, D and J gene segments. For a sequence to be retained, a match of at least six nucleotides was required to both a V gene segment and a J gene segment. Rearrangements were called productive when the CDR3 lacked stop codons and stayed in frame with V and J; all others were non-productive. CDR3 was defined by IMGT convention, running from the second conserved V-encoded cysteine to the conserved J-encoded phenylalanine. In an earlier analysis of approximately 590 of the donors, sequences lacking an unambiguous match to a single V gene segment were excluded. An earlier analysis of several hundred of the donors called V segments functional above 56.7% productive rearrangements and segregating when the between-donor standard deviation exceeded 5%. A statistical classification framework was developed to diagnose cytomegalovirus status using the catalog of TCR beta chain sequences. A later analysis assigned V and J genes by comparing TCR nucleotide sequences with IMGT/GENE-DB human TR gene sequences. Using the TCRdist pipeline, a later analysis assigned CDR3 sequences along with most-parsimonious VDJ recombination scenarios. In a later analysis, every TCR beta chain was defined by the combination of its CDR3 amino acid sequence and its V-gene family, and reads without a unique V-gene family were dropped. A later analysis removed several hundred highly shared, low-generation-probability nucleotide sequences to deal with suspected cross-contamination and a sequencing artifact. A later analysis calculated a clonal expansion index for each public chain from normalized within-repertoire ranks of inferred template counts. In a later analysis, generation probabilities were computed with a VDJ recombination model fitted to out-of-frame rearrangements, and the resulting probabilities were checked against IGoR. A later analysis scored TCR-TCR, TCR-HLA and TCR-CMV co-occurrence with hypergeometric tests, applying a repertoire-size bias correction to TCR pairs. A later analysis estimated false discovery rates by permuting HLA or CMV assignments 20 times. A later analysis grouped co-occurring TCRs with DBSCAN, adding TCRdist sequence similarity when clustering within HLA-allele-positive subsets. Repertoires with fewer than 30,000 or more than 120,000 public chains were left out of co-occurrence clustering, as were five repertoires with anomalous nucleotide sharing. Imported from immuneACCESS, the table was reduced by TCRdb to in-frame sequences with V and J called. These copies leave out some clones; in studies compared against another copy, an unresolved V gene accounts for under half, and the cause of the remainder is not known. V, J and clone size derive from that table, while D and trimming were established from the DNA sequence. For this sample there are some 97,000 clones; roughly 70% appear just once. The ten largest clonotypes hold around 4.8% of the sample.

The cohort was made up of approximately 670 healthy bone marrow donors. At the time of sampling, every cohort member was nominally healthy, though immune exposures that went unrecorded were likely present. The donor tested CMV seropositive, placing the donor among the 289 seropositive members of the cohort. A peripheral blood sample was collected from each donor, and TCR beta sequencing was performed on peripheral blood mononuclear cells. The Qiagen DNeasy Blood Extraction Kit was used to extract genomic DNA from the blood cell samples. The origin of this receptor is a woman between 18 and 29 years old in good health and CMV-seropositive. The chain employs TRBV7-3 and TRBJ2-7; TRBD2 is perhaps the D gene, given 6 matching bases. The sample taken for sequencing was PBMCs. In nucleotides, the sequence is TGTGCCAGCAGCTTAGGGTCGGGAGCAACCGAGCAGTACTTC. Its product reads: CASSLGSGATEQYF.